These T cell receptor beta chains were read from a single sample in a study of T cells in Graves' hyperthyroidism and ophthalmopathy. Each CDR3 protein is one row after TCRdb ran MiXCR on the multiplex PCR reads. The sample gives around 300,000 distinct CDR3 sequences, approximately 16% of which show up once; around 30% is in the top ten. The sequencing sample was made of blood. Receptors originate from a woman between 45 and 60 years old with Graves' hyperthyroidism that later progressed to Graves' ophthalmopathy. Each CDR3 is given with its conserved first and last residue. D genes are given only for firm matches. Clone sizes are given selectively: once, few, many, or a class where the clone is expanded.

TRBV30	TRBJ2-7	-	many	CAWSRNYEQYF	TGTGCCTGGAGCCGAAACTACGAGCAGTACTTC
TRBV27	TRBJ2-7	TRBD1	many	CASSFRTGGNSYEQYF	TGTGCCAGCAGTTTCAGGACAGGGGGCAACTCCTACGAGCAGTACTTC
TRBV10-3	TRBJ2-2	-	-	CAIPRPGAGTGELFF	TGTGCCATCCCCCGCCCGGGGGCTGGCACCGGGGAGCTGTTTTTT
TRBV4-1	TRBJ1-4	TRBD1	-	CASSLEAGTVNEKLFF	TGCGCCAGCAGCCTGGAGGCCGGGACAGTTAATGAAAAACTGTTTTTT
TRBV27	TRBJ1-2	-	many	CASSWTQGYGYTF	TGTGCCAGCAGTTGGACCCAGGGCTATGGCTACACCTTC
TRBV12-3/TRBV12-4	TRBJ2-7	-	many	CASSSPEWGLNEQYF	TGTGCCAGCAGTTCACCCGAGTGGGGACTTAACGAGCAGTACTTC
TRBV6-1	TRBJ1-2	-	many	CASRRSGTKNGYTF	TGTGCCAGCAGGCGGTCCGGGACAAAAAATGGCTACACCTTC
TRBV12-3/TRBV12-4	TRBJ1-3	TRBD1	many	CASSPDRGRLGNTIYF	TGTGCCAGCAGCCCGGACAGGGGGCGCTTAGGAAACACCATATATTTT
TRBV30	TRBJ2-5	-	many	CAWSVGSQETQYF	TGTGCCTGGAGTGTAGGGTCGCAAGAGACCCAGTACTTC
TRBV5-1	TRBJ2-3	TRBD2	many	CASSLATSGLTDTQYF	TGCGCCAGCAGCTTAGCGACTAGCGGACTCACAGATACGCAGTATTTT
TRBV6-1	TRBJ1-2	TRBD1	many	CASTGSQGATNYGYTF	TGTGCCAGTACCGGCTCCCAGGGGGCGACTAACTATGGCTACACCTTC
TRBV19	TRBJ1-5	TRBD1	-	CASSIRDRGQPQHF	TGTGCCAGTAGTATCCGGGACAGGGGTCAGCCCCAGCATTTT
TRBV7-2	TRBJ2-1	TRBD2	many	CASSQLAGATSRFF	TGTGCCAGCAGCCAACTAGCGGGAGCCACGTCTCGGTTCTTC
TRBV7-9	TRBJ2-1	TRBD2	many	CASSLTPLAGRYNEQFF	TGTGCCAGCAGCCTTACGCCACTAGCGGGAAGATACAATGAGCAGTTCTTC
TRBV13	TRBJ1-2	-	many	CASSTGAYGYTF	TGTGCCAGCAGCACAGGCGCCTATGGCTACACCTTC
TRBV19	TRBJ2-6	-	-	CASSQTPGRETGANVLTF	TGTGCCAGTAGTCAAACTCCGGGACGGGAGACTGGGGCCAACGTCCTGACTTTC
TRBV10-1	TRBJ2-5	TRBD2	many	CASSETGGRETQYF	TGCGCCAGCAGTGAGACGGGAGGGCGCGAGACCCAGTACTTC
TRBV7-3	TRBJ2-5	-	many	CASSPSTLETQYF	TGTGCCAGCAGCCCGAGCACCCTAGAGACCCAGTACTTC
TRBV27	TRBJ2-7	-	-	CASSQQGTVYEQYF	TGTGCCAGCAGTCAACAGGGTACGGTCTACGAGCAGTACTTC
TRBV6-1	TRBJ1-2	TRBD1	few	CASSEDWPGGIYGYTF	TGTGCCAGCAGTGAAGATTGGCCAGGGGGCATCTATGGCTACACCTTC
TRBV5-4	TRBJ2-1	-	-	CASSLDQSSYNEQFF	TGTGCCAGCAGCTTGGACCAAAGCTCCTACAATGAGCAGTTCTTC
TRBV19	TRBJ2-7	TRBD1	many	CASSIRGNYEQYF	TGTGCCAGTAGTATCAGGGGGAACTACGAGCAGTACTTC
TRBV3-1	TRBJ2-1	-	many	CASSPIRGRRFF	TGTGCCAGCAGCCCGATCCGAGGGAGGCGGTTCTTC
TRBV7-2	TRBJ2-1	TRBD1	few	CASSLDGDRGGGLADNNEQFF	TGTGCCAGCAGCTTAGATGGGGACAGGGGCGGTGGACTAGCCGACAACAATGAGCAGTTCTTC
TRBV2	TRBJ2-3	TRBD2	many	CASKWWAGGTNSTDTQYF	TGTGCCAGCAAATGGTGGGCGGGAGGGACTAATAGCACAGATACGCAGTATTTT
TRBV30	TRBJ1-5	-	many	CAWSVISNQPQHF	TGTGCCTGGAGTGTAATAAGCAATCAGCCCCAGCATTTT
TRBV19	TRBJ2-7	-	-	CASSIEGSGSYEQYF	TGTGCCAGTAGTATCGAGGGTAGCGGCTCCTACGAGCAGTACTTC
TRBV7-9	TRBJ1-1	-	few	CASSLRWGSGGPNTEAFF	TGTGCCAGCAGCTTAAGGTGGGGGTCCGGAGGGCCGAACACTGAAGCTTTCTTT
TRBV2	TRBJ1-5	-	many	CASSGTGTWPQHF	TGTGCCAGCAGTGGAACAGGGACATGGCCCCAGCATTTT
TRBV4-1	TRBJ1-2	-	many	CASRAQGGFDGYTF	TGCGCCAGCAGGGCGCAGGGTGGGTTTGATGGCTACACCTTC
TRBV18	TRBJ2-5	-	many	CASRSGAQETQYF	TGTGCCAGTCGGTCAGGAGCCCAAGAGACCCAGTACTTC
TRBV7-9	TRBJ2-7	-	many	CASSREGAGYEQYF	TGTGCCAGCAGCAGGGAGGGGGCCGGCTACGAGCAGTACTTC
TRBV10-3	TRBJ2-1	TRBD2	many	CAISLQSSGRSYNEQFF	TGTGCCATCAGTCTACAATCTAGCGGGAGGTCCTACAATGAGCAGTTCTTC
TRBV11-2	TRBJ2-7	-	many	CASSSPRRHYEQYF	TGTGCCAGCAGCTCCCCCAGGAGGCACTACGAGCAGTACTTC
TRBV2	TRBJ2-1	-	many	CASSIGIYNEQFF	TGTGCCAGCAGTATAGGGATCTACAATGAGCAGTTCTTC
TRBV28	TRBJ1-2	-	many	CASSTTGADGYTF	TGTGCCAGCAGTACTACGGGGGCGGATGGCTACACCTTC
TRBV20-1	TRBJ2-7	-	many	CSARGHEDYEQYF	TGCAGTGCTAGAGGCCACGAGGACTACGAGCAGTACTTC
TRBV28	TRBJ1-5	TRBD1	many	CASTPGQGRQPQHF	TGTGCCAGCACTCCGGGACAGGGACGGCAGCCCCAGCATTTT
TRBV10-1	TRBJ1-3	-	few	CASSSLSGNTIYF	TGCGCCAGCAGTAGCCTCTCTGGAAACACCATATATTTT
TRBV15	TRBJ2-1	TRBD1	many	CATSRGDSTRSYNEQFF	TGTGCCACCAGCAGAGGGGACAGCACCCGCTCCTACAATGAGCAGTTCTTC
TRBV30	TRBJ1-2	-	few	CASLARTNYGYTF	TGTGCTTCTTTGGCCAGAACCAACTATGGCTACACCTTC
TRBV2	TRBJ2-7	TRBD1	many	CASGDRGFLYEQYF	TGTGCCAGCGGCGACAGGGGCTTTCTGTACGAGCAGTACTTC
TRBV2	TRBJ2-5	TRBD2	-	CASRLAGGLQETQYF	TGTGCCAGCCGACTAGCGGGAGGATTGCAAGAGACCCAGTACTTC
TRBV28	TRBJ1-4	TRBD1	-	CASMDRASEKLFF	TGTGCCAGCATGGACAGGGCAAGTGAAAAACTGTTTTTT
TRBV6-2/TRBV6-3	TRBJ2-2	-	many	CASSYIATAVGGELFF	TGTGCCAGCAGTTATATCGCTACGGCAGTCGGCGGGGAGCTGTTTTTT
TRBV28	TRBJ1-3	-	few	CTSSPHTPSSGNTIYF	TGTACCAGCAGTCCTCATACCCCGTCCTCTGGAAACACCATATATTTT
TRBV12-3/TRBV12-4	TRBJ2-7	-	many	CASSLGFGQKQYF	TGTGCCAGCAGTTTAGGTTTCGGCCAGAAGCAGTACTTC